A selection of T cell receptor beta chains follows, all from one sample in a study of blood T cell repertoires in COVID-19. Only in-frame clones appear in the TCRdb table, and some are missing; sequencing was by immunoSEQ multiplex PCR. The repertoire includes around 250,000 clones, approximately 85% of them detected once, and approximately 2% sits in the top ten. Sequenced material: PBMCs or T cells enriched from blood (not recorded which). The receptor set was obtained from a woman aged 50 to 60 who had recovered from COVID-19. Both conserved end residues are part of each CDR3. D genes are given only for firm matches. Size tells how often a clone was seen (once, few, many) or the class of an expanded clone, and some rows leave it out.

cdr3_aa	cdr3_nt	clone_size	d_call	v_call	j_call
CASRPPGQNTGELFF	TGCGCCAGCAGGCCTCCCGGACAGAACACCGGGGAGCTGTTTTTT	.	.	TRBV5-1	TRBJ2-2
CASSLAGAGGELFF	TGTGCCAGCAGCTTGGCAGGGGCGGGCGGGGAGCTGTTTTTT	few	.	TRBV5-4	TRBJ2-2
CASSYWKTSTDEQYF	TGTGCCAGCAGTTATTGGAAGACTTCCACCGACGAGCAGTACTTC	.	.	TRBV27	TRBJ2-7
CASSFSAGSGYTF	TGTGCCAGCAGTTTTTCCGCAGGGTCTGGCTACACCTTC	.	.	TRBV12-3/TRBV12-4	TRBJ1-2
CASSYRDRETQYF	TGTGCCAGCAGTTACCGGGACAGAGAGACCCAGTACTTC	once	TRBD1	TRBV28	TRBJ2-5
CASKRDRGPGNEKLFF	TGTGCCAGCAAGAGGGACAGGGGCCCGGGTAATGAAAAACTGTTTTTT	.	.	TRBV21-1	TRBJ1-4
CASSEVNRGRYSPLHF	TGCGCCAGCAGCGAAGTTAACAGGGGAAGGTATTCACCCCTCCACTTT	.	TRBD1	TRBV5-1	TRBJ1-6
CASSSGTSGGEQYF	TGTGCCAGCAGCTCCGGGACTAGCGGAGGGGAGCAGTACTTC	once	TRBD2	TRBV13	TRBJ2-7
CASTRLVGNEQFF	TGCGCCAGCACCAGACTAGTTGGCAATGAGCAGTTCTTC	.	.	TRBV5-1	TRBJ2-1
CAVPGLAGPANTGELFF	TGCGCCGTACCGGGACTAGCGGGGCCTGCGAACACCGGGGAGCTGTTTTTT	.	TRBD2	TRBV10-2	TRBJ2-2
CASSQVRGEAFF	TGCGCCAGCAGCCAAGTCAGGGGTGAAGCTTTCTTT	.	.	TRBV4-1	TRBJ1-1
CASSPRTSGSGGQYF	TGTGCCAGCAGCCCCAGGACAAGCGGGAGCGGGGGGCAGTACTTC	.	TRBD2	TRBV3-1/TRBV3-2	TRBJ2-7
CASSSLGSSYNEQFF	TGTGCCAGCAGCTCTTTGGGGAGCTCCTACAATGAGCAGTTCTTC	.	.	TRBV7-9	TRBJ2-1
CASSEVRNSPLHF	TGTGCCAGCAGTGAGGTACGGAATTCACCCCTCCACTTT	.	.	TRBV6-1	TRBJ1-6